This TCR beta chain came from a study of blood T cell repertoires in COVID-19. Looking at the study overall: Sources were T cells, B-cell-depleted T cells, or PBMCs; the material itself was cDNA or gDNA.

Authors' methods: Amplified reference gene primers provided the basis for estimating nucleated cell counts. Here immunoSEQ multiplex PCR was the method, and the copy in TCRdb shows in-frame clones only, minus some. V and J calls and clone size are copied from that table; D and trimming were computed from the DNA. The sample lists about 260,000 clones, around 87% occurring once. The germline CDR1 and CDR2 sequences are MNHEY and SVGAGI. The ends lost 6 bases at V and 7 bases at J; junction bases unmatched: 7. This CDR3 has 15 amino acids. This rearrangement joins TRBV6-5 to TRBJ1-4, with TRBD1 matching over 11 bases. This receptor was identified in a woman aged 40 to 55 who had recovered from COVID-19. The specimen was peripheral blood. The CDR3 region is CASSPGTGGGEKLFF. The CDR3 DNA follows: TGTGCCAGCAGCCCCGGGACAGGGGGGGGTGAAAAACTGTTTTTT.